This T cell receptor (beta chain) was recovered during a study of blood T cell repertoires in COVID-19. The CDR3 runs 16 residues. Germline-derived CDR1 and CDR2 are SNHLY and FYNNEI. Trimming stripped 3 bases from V and 5 bases from J, with 19 bases between. Libraries were prepared by immunoSEQ multiplex PCR; TCRdb keeps only in-frame clonotypes and omits some of them. The table has around 200,000 clones, approximately 91% seen once. The specimen sequenced was peripheral blood. The TCR was taken from a man aged 35 to 55 with acute or convalescent COVID-19. The rearrangement joins TRBV2 to TRBJ2-5, with D tentatively TRBD2 (5 bases). CDR3 amino acids: CASSDGSGPRRETQYF. CDR3 nucleotides: TGTGCCAGCAGTGATGGAAGCGGCCCTAGGAGGGAGACCCAGTACTTC.